The TCR beta chain described here comes from a study of OX40 agonist ivuxolimab in advanced cancers. Study-level points and caveats: Low normalized T-cell clonal expansion also characterized some of the nonresponders.

Repertoires were generated with immunoSEQ multiplex PCR, while TCRdb's copy carries only in-frame clones and drops some. The table lists over 30,000 clones, 80% to 90% of them singletons. Only a few counts were recorded for this clone. The antigen is unknown. CDR3 length: 16 residues. CDR1 is SNHLY, CDR2 FYNNEI, per germline. The ends lost 8 bases at V and 6 bases at J; junction bases unmatched: 14. The origin of this receptor is an adult with an advanced solid tumor such as melanoma, head and neck, liver or kidney cancer. The chain has TRBV2 and TRBJ2-5; 11 nucleotides line up with TRBD2. This sample comprised CD4+ or CD8+ T cells sorted from blood, obtained in a trial of the OX40 agonist ivuxolimab. In nucleotides, the CDR3 is TGTGCCAGCGGATTAGCGGGAGGGCCGAGGGGGAAGACCCAGTACTTC. This codes for CASGLAGGPRGKTQYF.